The next 25 T cell receptor beta chains were all read from a single sample in a study of OX40 agonist ivuxolimab in advanced cancers. Profiled with immunoSEQ multiplex PCR; TCRdb holds only in-frame clones, not every one. The table lists 70,000 or so clones, roughly 84% of them singletons. This specimen consisted of CD4+ or CD8+ T cells sorted from blood, obtained in a trial of the OX40 agonist ivuxolimab. The receptor set was obtained from an adult with an advanced solid tumor such as melanoma, head and neck, liver or kidney cancer.

This clone has just one count. The rearrangement uses TRBV28 and TRBJ1-1, with TRBD1 as a possible D gene (6 bases). The CDR3 totals 13 residues. CDR1 MDHEN and CDR2 SYDVKM come from the germline V gene. Trimming removed 6 bases from V and 10 bases from J, with 18 bases in between. In DNA, the CDR3 is TGTGCCAGCAGCCCGGGAGGGGGGCGTGTAGCTTTCTTT. Translation gives CASSPGGGRVAFF.

The genes are TRBV7-3 and TRBJ1-1; D unresolved. CDR3 size: 13 residues. Per germline, CDR1 SGHTA and CDR2 FQGTGA. V shed 3 bases and J shed 0 bases, with 5 bases lying between them. The CDR3 bases are TGTGCCAGCAGCTTTGGAATGAACACTGAAGCTTTCTTT. Protein sequence: CASSFGMNTEAFF.

This rearrangement joins TRBV18 to TRBJ1-5, with D possibly being TRBD1 (5 bases). This CDR3 is 14 amino acids long. Trimming took 5 bases from V and 7 from J, leaving 15 bases between them. Germline lookup yields CDR1 KGHSH and CDR2 LQKENI. In DNA form, the CDR3 reads TGTGCCAGCTCAGTAGACAGAATACTACAGCCCCAGCATTTT. Its translation: CASSVDRILQPQHF. Complete variable domain (other parts from reference TRBV18 and TRBJ1-5): NAGVMQNPRHLVRRRGQEARLRCSPMKGHSHVYWYRQLPEEGLKFMVYLQKENIIDESGMPKERFSAEFPKEGPSILRIQQVVRGDSAAYFCASSVDRILQPQHFGDGTRLSIL.

This chain joins TRBV6-6 and TRBJ1-1, with D unresolved. The CDR3 has 14 amino acids. Trimming removed 5 bases at V and 0 bases at J, with 10 bases between. CDR1 is MNHNY, CDR2 SVGAGI, per germline (reference sequence). Here the CDR3 DNA reads TGTGCCAGCAGTAAGGAAAAGATGAACACTGAAGCTTTCTTT. Translation: CASSKEKMNTEAFF.

The J gene is TRBJ2-3, the V gene TRBV19, with TRBD2 identical over 13 bases. The V and J ends lost 6 bases and 0 bases, in that order; junction bases with no gene match: 9. Per the germline V gene, CDR1 is LNHDA and CDR2 is SQIVND (reference sequence). The CDR3 contains 18 residues. For the CDR3, the DNA is TGTGCCAGTAGCGCCGGGACTAGCGGGGTAAGGAGCACAGATACGCAGTATTTT. It specifies CASSAGTSGVRSTDTQYF.

A remark on this clone: Other DNA sequences in the sample encode the same CDR3. This chain joins TRBV19 and TRBJ2-5; D is ambiguous. The CDR3 totals 14 residues. Trimming removed 3 bases from V and 0 bases from J, with 8 bases in between. Looked up from germline, CDR1 is LNHDA and CDR2 is SQIVND (reference sequence). This CDR3 is CASSMVGYQETQYF. DNA for the CDR3: TGTGCCAGTAGTATGGTAGGATACCAAGAGACCCAGTACTTC.

The V gene is TRBV27, the J gene TRBJ2-1; no clear D. V was trimmed by 6 bases and J by 2 bases, leaving 14 bases between them. This CDR3 spans 15 amino acids. Germline V CDR1 and CDR2: MNHEY, SMNVEV (reference sequence). The CDR3 loop is CASSFSRKTYNEQFF. The CDR3 bases are TGTGCCAGCAGCTTTTCTAGAAAAACCTACAATGAGCAGTTCTTC.

The chain employs TRBV19 and TRBJ1-6; D is uncertain. The germline CDR1 and CDR2 sequences are LNHDA and SQIVND (reference sequence). The CDR3 runs to 12 residues. V lost 0 bases to trimming and J lost 11 bases, with 5 bases between them. The CDR3 reads CASSIDRAPLHF. The CDR3 nucleotides read TGTGCCAGTAGTATAGATCGAGCACCCCTCCACTTT.

This chain joins TRBV18 and TRBJ1-2, with D perhaps matching TRBD1 (5 bases). Trimming pared 3 bases from V and 4 bases from J, leaving 9 bases between. This CDR3 comprises 13 residues. Germline V gives CDR1 KGHSH, CDR2 LQKENI. The DNA for the CDR3 is TGTGCCAGCTCACCCGGGGCCAGCTATGGCTACACCTTC. This encodes CASSPGASYGYTF.

The chain carries TRBV7-9 and TRBJ1-3; possibly TRBD1 for D (6 bases). V was shortened by 5 bases and J by 10 bases, with 12 bases between the two germline ends. Germline-derived CDR1 and CDR2 are SEHNR and FQNEAQ (reference sequence). The CDR3 is 12 residues long. Here the CDR3 reads CASSNLRGTIYF. DNA for the CDR3: TGTGCCAGCAGCAACCTCAGGGGTACCATATATTTT.

V and J are TRBV7-2 and TRBJ1-6, with D unclear. From germline, CDR1 is SGHTA and CDR2 FQGNSA. Trimming removed 5 bases at V and 11 bases at J, with 13 bases between. The CDR3 sequence is 13 residues long. CDR3 in DNA: TGTGCCAGCAGCCTCCGATTAAGGACACCCCTCCACTTT. Its translation is CASSLRLRTPLHF.

This clone was counted a single time. This CDR3 is CASSVDTGWAEAFF. For the CDR3, the DNA is TGTGCCAGCAGTGTAGATACAGGGTGGGCTGAAGCTTTCTTT. The chain joins TRBV28 to TRBJ1-1, with D possibly matching TRBD1 (6 bases). Germline CDR1 MDHEN, CDR2 SYDVKM. Trimming took 5 bases from V and 6 from J, leaving 16 bases between them. The CDR3 spans 14 residues.

The chain has TRBV18 and TRBJ1-3, with 8 positions matching TRBD1. CDR3 length: 14 residues. Germline assignment: CDR1 KGHSH and CDR2 LQKENI. Trimming at V came to 3 bases and at J to 2 bases, leaving 0 bases not matched to a gene. The CDR3 loop reads CASSPTGAGNTIYF. CDR3 in DNA: TGTGCCAGCTCACCGACAGGGGCTGGAAACACCATATATTTT.

The chain has TRBV27 and TRBJ1-1; the match to TRBD1 covers 8 bases. The V gene's germline CDR1 is MNHEY and CDR2 SMNVEV (reference sequence). V gave up 0 bases and J gave up 6 bases; unmatched junction bases: 6. This CDR3 region has 15 residues. The CDR3 loop reads CASSLSWTGPPEAFF. CDR3 in DNA: TGTGCCAGCAGTTTATCATGGACAGGGCCACCTGAAGCTTTCTTT.

The V and J genes are TRBV28 and TRBJ2-1, with a tentative D call TRBD2 (6 bases). V was trimmed by 6 bases and J by 8 bases, leaving 17 bases between them. This CDR3 is built from 14 residues. CDR1 is MDHEN and CDR2 is SYDVKM in the germline V gene. CDR3 in amino acids: CASSLNTPGDEQFF. The DNA for the CDR3 is TGTGCCAGCAGCCTTAACACCCCGGGGGATGAGCAGTTCTTC.

The chain links TRBV28 to TRBJ2-1; 11 bases fit TRBD2. In germline, CDR1 is MDHEN, CDR2 SYDVKM. The CDR3 length is 15 residues. Losses at the gene ends were 7 bases for V and 4 bases for J; bases not matched to a gene: 6. The CDR3 region is CASIKTSGAYNEQFF. CDR3 nucleotides: TGTGCCAGCATCAAGACTAGCGGGGCTTACAATGAGCAGTTCTTC.

The V call is TRBV28, the J call TRBJ2-7, with 8 bases fitting TRBD1. Germline V CDR1 and CDR2: MDHEN, SYDVKM. V trimming: 5 bases; J trimming: 0 bases; junction bases outside the gene matches: 6. CDR3 length: 15 residues. The DNA of the CDR3 is TGTGCCAGCAGTCGTGGACAGGGAAGCTCCTACGAGCAGTACTTC. Protein: CASSRGQGSSYEQYF.

The chain combines TRBV5-1 with TRBJ1-4; perhaps TRBD1 as D (5 bases). Germline CDR1 reads SGHRS; CDR2 reads YFSETQ. The V end lost 2 bases, the J end lost 5 bases, and 13 bases lay between the germline ends. This CDR3 comprises 15 residues. CDR3: CASSLTGAQNEKLFF. CDR3 nucleotide sequence: TGCGCCAGCAGCTTAACAGGAGCTCAAAATGAAAAACTGTTTTTT. Using reference TRBV5-1 and TRBJ1-4 for the parts outside the CDR3, the full variable domain is KAGVTQTPRYLIKTRGQQVTLSCSPISGHRSVSWYQQTPGQGLQFLFEYFSETQRNKGNFPGRFSGRQFSNSRSEMNVSTLELGDSALYLCASSLTGAQNEKLFFGSGTQLSVL.

The rearrangement links TRBV7-3 to TRBJ1-1; D unresolved. Germline V gene lookup returns CDR1 SGHTA and CDR2 FQGTGA. The CDR3 covers 14 residues. The germline V and J ends were trimmed by 2 bases and 6 bases, with 13 bases remaining between them. The CDR3 spells CASSLLHSSAEAFF. The CDR3 region has the DNA TGTGCCAGCAGCTTATTACACTCGAGCGCTGAAGCTTTCTTT.

The rearrangement joins TRBV28 to TRBJ1-4; maybe TRBD1 (5 bases). CDR3 length: 15 residues. The germline gives CDR1 MDHEN, CDR2 SYDVKM. V lost 7 bases and J 0 bases, leaving 12 bases between the germline ends. The CDR3 coding sequence is TGTGCCAGCAAAGGGCAGGGTGCAACTAATGAAAAACTGTTTTTT. It codes for CASKGQGATNEKLFF.

The chain couples TRBV9 to TRBJ1-6, with a weak D call TRBD1 (5 bases). The CDR3 is 15 residues long. Trimming left V 3 bases short and J 8 bases short, with 15 bases between. CDR1 SGDLS and CDR2 YYNGEE come from the germline V gene. CDR3 amino acids: CASSDLGAKDSPLHF. In DNA form, the CDR3 reads TGTGCCAGCAGCGACTTAGGGGCCAAGGATTCACCCCTCCACTTT.

The chain carries TRBV30 and TRBJ2-2; 9 nucleotides align to TRBD2. The junction had 8 bases not matched to a gene; V was cut back by 4 bases and J by 5 bases. Per the germline V gene, CDR1 is GTSNPN and CDR2 is SVGIG (reference sequence). The CDR3 has 15 residues. The CDR3 nucleotides are TGTGCCTGGATGATAGCGGGAGTTAGGACCGGGGAGCTGTTTTTT. It encodes CAWMIAGVRTGELFF.

This clone occurred once. The rearrangement links TRBV29-1 to TRBJ1-2, with D unresolved. V was pared by 4 bases and J by 5 bases, with 11 bases between. CDR3 size: 12 residues. Germline V gene sequence: CDR1 SQVTM, CDR2 ANQGSEA. In DNA form, the CDR3 reads TGCAGCGTTGCCTTCAGCCTTTATGGCTACACCTTC. Translated: CSVAFSLYGYTF.

To note about this clone: This may stem from a read error, because a much larger clone lies one nucleotide away. Other DNA sequences of this sample code for an identical CDR3. The rearrangement uses TRBV5-1 and TRBJ1-2; D might be TRBD1 (5 bases). CDR1 is SGHRS and CDR2 is YFSETQ in the germline V gene. The CDR3 has 14 residues. The ends were cut back, 4 bases at V and 8 bases at J, with 18 bases in the middle. Here the CDR3 DNA reads TGCGCCAGCAGCCTGGATGGGGGTACCGCCGGCTACACCTTC. Its protein product is CASSLDGGTAGYTF. The variable domain in full, completed from reference TRBV5-1 and TRBJ1-2, reads KAGVTQTPRYLIKTRGQQVTLSCSPISGHRSVSWYQQTPGQGLQFLFEYFSETQRNKGNFPGRFSGRQFSNSRSEMNVSTLELGDSALYLCASSLDGGTAGYTFGSGTRLTVV.

This chain joins TRBV2 and TRBJ1-2; 10 nucleotides agree with TRBD1. Germline V lookup: CDR1 SNHLY, CDR2 FYNNEI. The CDR3 has 13 amino acids. J gave up 3 bases and V 6 bases, and 1 base lay outside the gene matches. The CDR3, as DNA: TGTGCCAGCAGAGGACAGGGGGACTATGGCTACACCTTC. This translates into CASRGQGDYGYTF. Looking up the rest from reference TRBV2 and TRBJ1-2 gives the full variable domain: EPEVTQTPSHQVTQMGQEVILRCVPISNHLYFYWYRQILGQKVEFLVSFYNNEISEKSEIFDDQFSVERPDGSNFTLKIRSTKLEDSAMYFCASRGQGDYGYTFGSGTRLTVV.